A selection of T cell receptor beta chains follows, all from one sample in a study of breast tumors, draining lymph nodes, adjacent tissues. TCRdb fed the multiplex PCR reads into MiXCR, producing one record per CDR3 protein. The sample lists 200,000 to 250,000 distinct CDR3 sequences, 32% occurring once. Sequencing input: axillary lymph node tissue. These receptors all stem from a female donor with breast cancer. Some clones in this sample may be carry-over from other donors' samples. CDR3s include the opening cysteine and the closing phenylalanine or tryptophan. The D gene is left open where the match is weak. Clone size appears in some rows only: once, few, many, or a class for an expanded clone.

cdr3_length,clone_size,v_call,d_call,j_call,cdr3_aa,cdr3_nt
15,.,TRBV5-6,.,TRBJ2-2,CASSPLGEGTGELFF,TGTGCCAGCAGCCCCTTGGGCGAGGGGACCGGGGAGCTGTTTTTC
16,many,TRBV12-3/TRBV12-4,TRBD2,TRBJ2-7,CASSFGLSGSPYEQYF,TGTGCCAGCAGTTTTGGTTTGAGCGGGAGTCCCTACGAGCAGTACTTC
13,many,TRBV7-3,.,TRBJ2-1,CASSRGSYNEQFF,TGTGCCAGCAGCCGAGGGTCCTACAATGAGCAGTTCTTC
15,once,TRBV6-5,.,TRBJ1-2,CASSQVAGADYGYTF,TGTGCCAGCAGTCAGGTGGCAGGGGCGGACTATGGCTACACCTTC
14,many,TRBV28,.,TRBJ1-2,CASSSRGLVSVYTF,TGTGCCAGCAGTTCAAGGGGGTTGGTATCTGTCTACACCTTC
13,many,TRBV7-9,.,TRBJ2-1,CASSLAPETREFF,TGTGCCAGCAGCTTAGCGCCCGAGACTAGAGAGTTCTTC
18,.,TRBV20-1,TRBD2,TRBJ2-6,CSARVTSGGSSGANVLTF,TGCAGTGCTAGAGTCACTAGCGGGGGGAGCTCTGGGGCCAACGTCCTGACTTTC
17,many,TRBV3-1,.,TRBJ1-5,CASSQGRVRGTRQPQHF,TGTGCCAGCAGCCAAGGGAGAGTCCGGGGGACTCGACAGCCCCAGCATTTT
15,.,TRBV9,TRBD2,TRBJ2-5,CASSVGTAGVGTRYF,TGTGCCAGCAGCGTAGGTACAGCGGGAGTAGGGACCCGGTACTTC
16,.,TRBV20-1,.,TRBJ2-7,CSAHGGGAGSTGEQCF,TGCAGTGCCCATGGAGGAGGTGCAGGGTCGACTGGCGAGCAGTGCTTC
16,many,TRBV4-2,TRBD2,TRBJ2-2,CASSQGTSGTGGELFF,TGTGCCAGCAGCCAAGGGACTAGCGGGACGGGCGGGGAGCTGTTTTTT
12,.,TRBV9,.,TRBJ2-3,CASSGDPGTQYF,TGTGCCAGCAGCGGGGACCCAGGTACGCAGTACTTT
15,many,TRBV13,.,TRBJ2-5,CASSGPSRGGGTQYF,TGTGCCAGCAGCGGCCCCTCCAGGGGGGGAGGGACCCAGTACTTC
16,many,TRBV5-1,TRBD2,TRBJ2-2,CATAGREAGKTGELFF,TGCGCCACTGCCGGCCGGGAGGCGGGTAAAACCGGGGAGCTGTTTTTT
16,.,TRBV7-6,TRBD2,TRBJ2-7,CASSPEPGLAGGEQYF,TGTGCCAGCAGCCCCGAACCGGGACTAGCGGGAGGAGAGCAGTACTTC
13,many,TRBV6-1,TRBD1,TRBJ1-5,CASSPTGGQPQHF,TGTGCCAGCAGCCCGACAGGGGGTCAGCCCCAGCATTTT
17,many,TRBV28,.,TRBJ1-3,CASSQRVGVPSGNTIYF,TGTGCCAGCAGTCAGCGGGTAGGGGTCCCCTCTGGAAACACCATATATTTT
14,.,TRBV5-1,.,TRBJ2-5,CASSPTGSGDTQYF,TGCGCCAGCAGTCCCACAGGGTCTGGGGACACCCAGTACTTC
12,once,TRBV6-5,.,TRBJ1-2,CASSHSGVGYTF,TGTGCCAGCAGTCACTCAGGGGTCGGCTACACCTTC
15,many,TRBV19,TRBD2,TRBJ2-1,CASSIRGGTINEQFF,TGTGCCAGTAGTATTCGGGGGGGGACTATCAATGAGCAGTTCTTC
16,.,TRBV28,.,TRBJ1-5,CASSSVGGQVGQPQHF,TGTGCCAGCAGTTCGGTTGGGGGGCAGGTCGGTCAGCCCCAGCATTTT
15,.,TRBV24-1,.,TRBJ2-7,CATSDSQGQSYEQYF,TGTGCCACCAGTGACTCTCAGGGGCAATCCTACGAGCAGTACTTC
14,.,TRBV6-4,.,TRBJ2-3,CASSARRGTDTQYF,TGTGCCAGCAGTGCTCGAAGGGGCACAGATACGCAGTATTTT
15,many,TRBV14,TRBD2,TRBJ2-1,CASSLGLALYNEQFF,TGTGCCAGCAGCCTCGGACTAGCGCTCTACAATGAGCAGTTCTTC
13,.,TRBV2,TRBD1,TRBJ1-6,CATDGTGSSPLHF,TGTGCCACCGACGGGACAGGGAGTTCACCCCTCCACTTT
14,many,TRBV19,TRBD1,TRBJ2-1,CASSISGQGPEQFF,TGTGCCAGTAGTATATCGGGACAGGGTCCTGAGCAGTTCTTC
15,many,TRBV15,TRBD1,TRBJ2-7,CATRRGQDLSYEQYF,TGTGCCACGCGAAGAGGACAGGACCTCTCCTACGAGCAGTACTTC
15,many,TRBV5-4,.,TRBJ2-5,CASSLEVAGWEAQYF,TGTGCCAGCAGCTTGGAAGTGGCAGGGTGGGAGGCCCAGTACTTC
16,.,TRBV10-3,TRBD2,TRBJ2-1,CAISVVSAGGIHEQFF,TGTGCCATCAGCGTTGTATCCGCGGGAGGGATCCATGAGCAGTTCTTC
15,.,TRBV7-2,.,TRBJ1-1,CASSPIGEVNTEALF,TGTGCCAGCAGCCCGATTGGGGAGGTGAACACTGAAGCTCTCTTT
15,.,TRBV6-5,.,TRBJ2-2,CASSHSTGVGGGLFF,TGTGCCAGCAGTCATTCGACAGGCGTGGGGGGGGGGCTGTTTTTT
13,many,TRBV6-5,.,TRBJ2-7,CASSPGTAYEQYF,TGTGCCAGCAGTCCCGGGACCGCCTACGAGCAGTACTTC
13,.,TRBV29-1,TRBD1,TRBJ1-4,CSSLGTGEEKLFF,TGCAGCTCCCTCGGGACAGGGGAAGAAAAACTGTTTTTT
14,many,TRBV28,.,TRBJ2-7,CASSWPRPPYEQYF,TGTGCCAGCAGTTGGCCGAGGCCTCCCTACGAGCAGTACTTC
13,.,TRBV7-2,.,TRBJ1-1,CASSPVLGTEAFF,TGTGCCAGCAGCCCGGTTTTGGGGACTGAAGCTTTCTTT
17,.,TRBV7-3,.,TRBJ2-2,CASSLDGGSDTTGELFF,TGTGCCAGCAGCTTAGATGGGGGCTCCGATACCACCGGGGAGCTGTTTTTT
15,many,TRBV5-5,TRBD1,TRBJ1-2,CASSLGQGANYGYTF,TGTGCCAGCAGCTTGGGGCAGGGGGCTAACTATGGCTACACCTTC
19,.,TRBV4-2,TRBD2,TRBJ2-5,CASSQDLNGGGGGQETQYF,TGTGCCAGCAGCCAAGATCTAAATGGTGGGGGGGGGGGACAAGAGACCCAGTACTTC
15,many,TRBV7-2,.,TRBJ2-4,CASSFDLQGKGIQYF,TGTGCCAGCAGCTTCGACTTACAGGGAAAGGGCATTCAGTACTTC
16,many,TRBV4-2,TRBD1,TRBJ2-7,CASSQEGGRETYEQYF,TGTGCCAGCAGCCAAGAAGGGGGCAGGGAAACCTACGAGCAGTACTTC
13,many,TRBV10-3,.,TRBJ2-7,CAISEGPIYEQYF,TGTGCCATCAGTGAAGGTCCCATCTACGAGCAGTACTTC
15,few,TRBV28,.,TRBJ1-3,CASSQQGNSGNTIYF,TGTGCCAGCAGCCAACAGGGTAACTCTGGAAACACCATATATTTT
15,.,TRBV4-2,.,TRBJ2-1,CASSQGGGAGNEQFF,TGTGCCAGCAGCCAAGGTGGGGGGGCCGGAAATGAGCAGTTCTTC
16,many,TRBV12-3/TRBV12-4,TRBD2,TRBJ2-1,CASSPRLAGDSNEQFF,TGTGCCAGCAGTCCGAGACTAGCGGGAGACAGCAATGAGCAGTTCTTC
14,many,TRBV20-1,.,TRBJ2-3,CSARGSDLTDTQYF,TGCAGTGCTAGAGGATCCGACCTCACAGATACGCAGTATTTT
15,many,TRBV29-1,TRBD1,TRBJ2-2,CSVAPGQGAGGELFF,TGCAGCGTTGCTCCGGGACAGGGGGCTGGCGGGGAGCTGTTTTTT
15,many,TRBV6-6,.,TRBJ1-5,CASSYSSEGSQPQHF,TGTGCCAGCAGTTACTCGAGCGAAGGCTCTCAGCCCCAGCATTTT
14,many,TRBV30,.,TRBJ1-4,CAWAKQGGNEKLFF,TGTGCCTGGGCTAAACAGGGAGGTAATGAAAAACTGTTTTTT
16,.,TRBV7-2,.,TRBJ2-7,CASSWSRLVASYEQYF,TGTGCCAGCAGCTGGAGCAGGCTAGTGGCCTCCTACGAGCAGTACTTC
13,.,TRBV7-9,.,TRBJ2-7,CASSPARLAEQNF,TGTGCCAGCAGCCCAGCCCGATTAGCCGAGCAGAACTTT